These 22 T cell receptor beta chains were all obtained from the same sample, sequenced in a study of human T cells and chemical hapten exposure. The time point: pre-sensitization, week 0. Noted treatment: therapeutic diphenylcyclopropenone sensitization with weekly scalp DPC. In TCRdb, the RACE reads were re-called with MiXCR into one record per CDR3 protein. This sample has around 120,000 distinct CDR3 sequences, with roughly 14% found just once. Sequencing was performed on whole blood, taken in connection with sensitization to the hapten diphenylcyclopropenone (DPC). The source of these receptors is a woman under 30 with alopecia areata. Some clones in this sample may be carry-over from other donors' samples.

This clonotype has only a few counts. The V call is TRBV6-1, the J call TRBJ1-2, with D maybe TRBD1 (5 bases). CDR3 length: 14 amino acids. Trimming left V 3 bases short and J 4 bases short, with 12 bases between. Germline V lookup: CDR1 MNHNS, CDR2 SASEGT. CDR3 amino acids: CASSETGRIYGYTF. DNA of the CDR3: TGTGCCAGCAGTGAGACGGGGCGAATCTATGGCTACACCTTC.

The chain has TRBV28 and TRBJ2-5; D uncertain. Germline values: CDR1 MDHEN, CDR2 SYDVKM. This CDR3 has 13 residues. Trimming took 2 bases from V and 5 from J, leaving 9 bases between them. Written as DNA, the CDR3 is TGTGCCAGCAGTTTAACGTTGACCGAGACCCAGTACTTC. This encodes CASSLTLTETQYF.

This clonotype appeared a few times. V and J are TRBV7-2 and TRBJ2-7; D is unresolved. In germline, CDR1 is SGHTA, CDR2 FQGNSA. Trimming removed 1 base from V and 2 bases from J, with 12 bases in between. CDR3 length: 15 amino acids. This chain's CDR3 is CASSLEGMRTYEQYF. CDR3 coding DNA: TGTGCCAGCAGCTTAGAAGGCATGAGAACCTACGAGCAGTACTTC. The full variable domain, with the rest looked up from reference TRBV7-2 and TRBJ2-7, is GAGVSQSPSNKVTEKGKDVELRCDPISGHTALYWYRQSLGQGLEFLIYFQGNSAPDKSGLPSDRFSAERTGGSVSTLTIQRTQQEDSAVYLCASSLEGMRTYEQYFGPGTRLTVT.

The chain's CDR3 is CASSYNHQPQHF. DNA of the CDR3: TGTGCCAGCAGTTACAACCATCAGCCCCAGCATTTT. The chain recombines TRBV6-5 with TRBJ1-5; D is ambiguous. Germline assignment: CDR1 MNHEY and CDR2 SVGAGI. V lost 2 bases and J lost 5, with 4 bases in between. This CDR3 is built from 12 residues.

This clonotype was recorded a few times. V usage is TRBV29-1 and J usage is TRBJ1-2; D not resolved. The CDR3 contains 11 residues. The germline CDR1 and CDR2 sequences are SQVTM and ANQGSEA. Trimming pared 5 bases from V and 0 bases from J, leaving 4 bases between. CDR3 DNA: TGCAGCGTTTCGTCTAACTATGGCTACACCTTC. Translation: CSVSSNYGYTF.

This clonotype has ten or more counts. The chain uses TRBV5-1 and TRBJ2-1; 9 nucleotides align to TRBD2. This CDR3 is 16 amino acids long. Germline assignment: CDR1 SGHRS and CDR2 YFSETQ. V shed 0 bases, J shed 2 bases, and the junction held 3 bases outside the gene matches. The CDR3 loop reads CASSLATSGAYNEQFF. In nucleotides, the CDR3 is TGCGCCAGCAGCTTGGCGACTAGCGGAGCCTACAATGAGCAGTTCTTC.

As for this clonotype: Just one base apart from a much larger clone, this may be a read error. The rearrangement joins TRBV4-3 to TRBJ2-3, with a weak D call TRBD2 (5 bases). The germline V gene has CDR1 LGHNA and CDR2 YSLEER. There are 15 residues in the CDR3. The CDR3 reads CVSSTDSSRTDTQYF. The CDR3, as DNA: TGCGTCAGCAGCACGGACTCTTCCCGGACAGATACGCAGTATTTT.

The chain couples TRBV9 to TRBJ2-7; a weak D match, TRBD2 (6 bases). V was clipped by 4 bases and J by 5 bases, with 10 bases between them. The germline gives CDR1 SGDLS, CDR2 YYNGEE. This CDR3 has 12 residues. CDR3 in DNA: TGTGCCAGCAGCCCGGCGGGGAACGAGCAGTACTTC. It encodes CASSPAGNEQYF.

The DNA of the CDR3 is TGTGCCAGCCTTGAGGCAGGGTCCAATCAGCCCCAGCATTTT. Encoded protein: CASLEAGSNQPQHF. The chain couples TRBV2 to TRBJ1-5; TRBD1 might be the D (5 bases). Trimming pared 8 bases from V and 3 bases from J, leaving 14 bases between. The CDR3 is made up of 14 amino acids. CDR1 is SNHLY and CDR2 is FYNNEI in the germline V gene.

The chain carries TRBV29-1 and TRBJ1-2, with TRBD1 matching 9 bases. Looked up from germline, CDR1 is SQVTM and CDR2 is ANQGSEA. The V and J ends lost 4 bases and 3 bases, in that order; junction bases with no gene match: 9. The CDR3 contains 15 residues. The CDR3 here is CSVGTGAGFYYGYTF. The CDR3 coding sequence is TGCAGCGTTGGGACAGGGGCGGGTTTTTACTATGGCTACACCTTC.

The chain uses TRBV4-3 and TRBJ1-3, with D hard to call. The CDR3 has 16 amino acids. The germline CDR1 and CDR2 sequences are LGHNA and YSLEER. The V end was cut by 0 bases, the J end by 0 bases, with 9 bases between. The CDR3 here is CASSQDPLGSGNTIYF. DNA for the CDR3: TGCGCCAGCAGCCAAGACCCGTTGGGCTCTGGAAACACCATATATTTT.

This clonotype came up a few times. This rearrangement joins TRBV12-3 or TRBV12-4 to TRBJ2-1, with D tentatively TRBD1 (6 bases). The CDR3 is 16 amino acids. Trimming removed 2 bases from V and 5 bases from J, with 16 bases in between. For the CDR3, the DNA is TGTGCCAGCAGTTTAAGGCGACAGGTCCGTCACAATGAGCAGTTCTTC. Translated: CASSLRRQVRHNEQFF.

This clonotype appeared a few times. The chain couples TRBV18 to TRBJ2-7; a possible D gene is TRBD2 (6 bases). Germline values: CDR1 KGHSH, CDR2 LQKENI. The ends were cut back, 6 bases at V and 2 bases at J, with 20 bases in the middle. The CDR3 consists of 16 residues. The CDR3 DNA follows: TGTGCCAGCTCTCTCGGGGCGGGATCAGAACCCTACGAGCAGTACTTC. Its protein product is CASSLGAGSEPYEQYF. The variable domain in full, completed from reference TRBV18 and TRBJ2-7, reads NAGVMQNPRHLVRRRGQEARLRCSPMKGHSHVYWYRQLPEEGLKFMVYLQKENIIDESGMPKERFSAEFPKEGPSILRIQQVVRGDSAAYFCASSLGAGSEPYEQYFGPGTRLTVT.

This clonotype has more than one count but fewer than ten. The chain recombines TRBV27 with TRBJ2-7; unclear D gene. CDR1 MNHEY and CDR2 SMNVEV come from the germline V gene (reference sequence). Trimming removed 2 bases at V and 0 bases at J, with 8 bases between. CDR3 length equals 14 residues. This CDR3 is CASSLQAGSYEQYF. The CDR3 nucleotides are TGTGCCAGCAGTTTACAGGCCGGCTCCTACGAGCAGTACTTC.

This rearrangement joins TRBV6-2 or TRBV6-3 to TRBJ1-2; D call uncertain. The CDR3 runs to 11 residues. V lost 8 bases to trimming and J lost 5 bases, with 9 bases between them. CDR1 is MNHEY and CDR2 is SVGEGT in the germline V gene. Here the CDR3 reads CASGWKYGYTF. The CDR3 region has the DNA TGTGCCAGCGGCTGGAAATATGGCTACACCTTC.

This clonotype was observed a handful of times. This chain links TRBV20-1 with TRBJ1-5, with a possible D match to TRBD1 (6 bases). The germline CDR1 and CDR2 sequences are DFQATT and SNEGSKA (reference sequence). V dropped 3 bases and J dropped 5 bases, with 14 bases sitting between them. The CDR3 sequence is 14 residues long. CDR3 loop: CSASSGVRDQPQHF. The CDR3 DNA reads as TGCAGTGCTAGCTCAGGGGTTAGGGATCAGCCCCAGCATTTT.

The chain has TRBV27 and TRBJ2-1, with 9 bases that match TRBD1. After removal of 4 bases from V and 7 bases from J, the junction contained 8 bases not matched to a gene. CDR3 size: 15 residues. Germline V gene sequence: CDR1 MNHEY, CDR2 SMNVEV (reference sequence). CDR3 sequence reads: CASSSLRDRDNEQFF. The DNA of the CDR3 is TGTGCCAGCAGTTCCCTCCGGGACAGGGATAATGAGCAGTTCTTC.

J is TRBJ2-1 and V is TRBV7-2, with unresolved D. The CDR3 runs 17 residues. Deletions cut 1 base from V and 5 bases from J, with 18 bases between. In germline, CDR1 is SGHTA, CDR2 FQGNSA. CDR3 in DNA: TGTGCCAGCAGCTTAGGTTCCAGTTTCCCAACCAACAATGAGCAGTTCTTC. As protein: CASSLGSSFPTNNEQFF.

There are many counts of this clonotype. V gene TRBV7-2 combines with J gene TRBJ2-1; TRBD2 matches at 10 bases. The CDR3 sequence is 16 residues long. V lost 0 bases to trimming and J lost 4 bases; unmatched junction nucleotides: 3. Germline lookup yields CDR1 SGHTA and CDR2 FQGNSA. CDR3 DNA: TGTGCCAGCAGCTTAGCGTCTAGCGGGGGTTACAATGAGCAGTTCTTC. Residues: CASSLASSGGYNEQFF.

This clonotype was detected a few times. The gene calls are TRBV7-8 and TRBJ1-2, with D uncertain. The CDR3 sequence is 17 residues long. Trimming shortened V by 1 base and J by 0 bases, and 15 bases separated the two germline ends. Germline-derived CDR1 and CDR2 are SGHVS and FQNEAQ. In DNA, the CDR3 is TGTGCCAGCAGCTTAGACAGATTCCAGCCCTCTAACTATGGCTACACCTTC. Its translation: CASSLDRFQPSNYGYTF. The full variable domain, completed using reference TRBV7-8 and TRBJ1-2, is GAGVSQSPRYKVAKRGQDVALRCDPISGHVSLFWYQQALGQGPEFLTYFQNEAQLDKSGLPSDRFFAERPEGSVSTLKIQRTQQEDSAVYLCASSLDRFQPSNYGYTFGSGTRLTVV.

The genes are TRBV7-2 and TRBJ2-5, with D perhaps matching TRBD1 or TRBD2 (5 bases each). CDR1 SGHTA and CDR2 FQGNSA come from the germline V gene. V shed 5 bases and J shed 9 bases, with 16 bases lying between them. The CDR3 runs to 13 residues. DNA for the CDR3: TGTGCCAGCAGCCCGGGACCGCTCATGGCCCAGTACTTC. This codes for CASSPGPLMAQYF.

There are a few counts of this clonotype. The CDR3 DNA is TGTGCCAGCAGTTACTCGACTAGCGGGGGGTTCGAGCAGTACTTC. Protein sequence: CASSYSTSGGFEQYF. This chain joins TRBV6-6 and TRBJ2-7; TRBD2 matches 13 bases. Germline trimming cut 0 bases from V and 6 bases from J; bases unmatched to any gene: 2. The CDR3 consists of 15 residues. CDR1 and CDR2 (germline): MNHNY, SVGAGI (reference sequence).